A selection of T cell receptor beta chains follows, all from one sample in a study of shared clonotypes between healthy human individuals. Data came from immunoSEQ multiplex PCR; TCRdb stores just in-frame clones and leaves some out. In the table there are approximately 97,000 clones, about 68% of which are singletons. Sequencing was performed on memory CD8+ T cells sorted from blood. The receptors come from a man aged 25-45 years in good health. The CDR3 runs from the conserved cysteine through the conserved F or W. Fields, in order: CDR3 protein, CDR3 DNA, V gene, clone size, D gene, J gene. D genes are given only for firm matches. Part of the rows lack a size; the others show once, few, many or a class for expanded clones.

CSVEESGRASYEQYF | TGCAGCGTTGAGGAATCGGGCAGGGCGTCCTACGAGCAGTACTTC | TRBV29-1 | NA | NA | TRBJ2-7
CASSLEDSYEQYF | TGTGCCAGCAGCTTGGAGGACTCCTACGAGCAGTACTTC | TRBV7-9 | NA | NA | TRBJ2-7
CASSLNNRNSYEQYF | TGTGCCAGCAGCTTAAACAACAGGAACTCCTACGAGCAGTACTTC | TRBV11-3 | NA | NA | TRBJ2-7
CASSLGTSGQETQYF | TGTGCCAGCAGCTTAGGGACTAGCGGCCAAGAGACCCAGTACTTC | TRBV13 | NA | TRBD2 | TRBJ2-5
CSVGLGQAGNTIYF | TGCAGCGTCGGATTGGGTCAGGCTGGAAACACCATATATTTT | TRBV29-1 | NA | NA | TRBJ1-3
CASSEGRGSRGTEAFF | TGTGCCAGCAGCGAGGGACGGGGGAGTAGGGGCACTGAAGCTTTCTTT | TRBV28 | few | NA | TRBJ1-1
CASSESDRAGFQPQHF | TGTGCCAGCAGCGAATCGGACAGGGCGGGGTTTCAGCCCCAGCATTTT | TRBV6-1 | few | TRBD1 | TRBJ1-5
CASSSQDGRTDTQYF | TGTGCCAGCAGCTCCCAGGACGGCCGCACAGATACGCAGTATTTT | TRBV7-2 | NA | NA | TRBJ2-3
CASSLQFSGPGVDEQFF | TGTGCCAGCAGCTTACAGTTCTCGGGTCCTGGGGTCGATGAGCAGTTCTTC | TRBV7-8 | once | NA | TRBJ2-1
CASREAGGTNYEQYF | TGCGCCAGCAGGGAGGCCGGCGGGACAAACTACGAGCAGTACTTC | TRBV4-1 | NA | NA | TRBJ2-7
CASSWTGVTGELFF | TGCGCCAGCAGCTGGACAGGGGTCACCGGGGAGCTGTTTTTT | TRBV5-1 | once | TRBD1 | TRBJ2-2
CASSSSGTGLYEQYF | TGCGCCAGCAGCTCATCCGGGACAGGGCTCTACGAGCAGTACTTC | TRBV5-1 | few | TRBD1 | TRBJ2-7
CASSPPGTGGEDGYTF | TGTGCCAGCTCACCACCCGGGACAGGGGGCGAGGATGGCTACACCTTC | TRBV18 | NA | TRBD1 | TRBJ1-2
CASSEALRQGSSYEQYF | TGTGCCAGCAGTGAAGCGCTGAGGCAGGGGAGTTCGTACGAGCAGTACTTC | TRBV2 | NA | NA | TRBJ2-7
CAISVGDNYEQYF | TGTGCCATCAGTGTTGGGGACAACTACGAGCAGTACTTC | TRBV10-3 | many | NA | TRBJ2-7
CASSWGTTEAFF | TGTGCCAGCAGTTGGGGCACCACTGAAGCTTTCTTT | TRBV11-2 | NA | NA | TRBJ1-1
CASSLGTTTSTDTQYF | TGTGCCAGCAGCTTAGGGACAACGACTAGCACAGATACGCAGTATTTT | TRBV7-6 | NA | NA | TRBJ2-3
CASPLNRLGDEQFF | TGTGCCAGTCCCCTGAACCGCCTGGGGGATGAGCAGTTCTTC | TRBV5-6 | NA | NA | TRBJ2-1
CASSVSPRPGGLSEAFF | TGTGCCAGCAGCGTATCGCCAAGGCCCGGGGGGCTCTCTGAAGCTTTCTTT | TRBV2 | NA | NA | TRBJ1-1
CATSRGRTDAEAFF | TGTGCCACCAGCAGGGGACGGACTGACGCTGAAGCTTTCTTT | TRBV15 | NA | NA | TRBJ1-1
CASSSQPSGIYSYEQYF | TGTGCCAGCAGCTCGCAACCTAGCGGCATATACTCCTACGAGCAGTACTTC | TRBV7-2 | NA | TRBD2 | TRBJ2-7
CASSLNRGSDIQYF | TGTGCCAGCAGCCTCAATCGGGGTTCAGACATTCAGTACTTC | TRBV7-8 | NA | NA | TRBJ2-4
CASSQRTGGGNTEAFF | TGTGCCAGCAGCCAACGGACAGGGGGCGGGAACACTGAAGCTTTCTTT | TRBV5-4 | NA | TRBD1 | TRBJ1-1
CASSQGHKSTDTQYF | TGTGCCAGCAGCCAGGGCCACAAGAGCACAGATACGCAGTATTTT | TRBV5-8 | NA | NA | TRBJ2-3
CASSLGGLRALNTEAFF | TGTGCCAGCAGCTTGGGGGGCCTCAGGGCTTTGAACACTGAAGCTTTCTTT | TRBV5-8 | many | NA | TRBJ1-1
CASSSQDRRKDEKLFF | TGTGCCAGCAGTTCGCAGGACAGGAGGAAAGATGAAAAACTGTTTTTT | TRBV6-5 | NA | TRBD1 | TRBJ1-4
CASTSPLDTGELFF | TGTGCCAGCACTAGCCCCCTTGACACCGGGGAGCTGTTTTTT | TRBV2 | many | NA | TRBJ2-2
CASSFPGLNEQFF | TGTGCCAGCAGCTTCCCGGGCCTTAATGAGCAGTTCTTC | TRBV11-2 | NA | NA | TRBJ2-1